One and the same sample provided the 13 T cell receptor beta chains below, sequenced in a study of T-cell reconstitution after alpha-beta-depleted transplantation in children. Unique molecular identifiers featured in how the TCRbeta library was prepared. Via MiXCR, TCRdb re-called the PCR reads, giving one row per CDR3 protein. The top ten hold 28% of the sample, which has about 1,000,000 distinct CDR3 sequences, roughly 29% seen once. Sequences were derived from PBMCs, mostly from graft donor cells, sampled 360 days after TCRalphabeta/CD19-depleted stem cell transplant. Receptors originate from a boy under three years old who had a stem cell transplant for SCID, so the T cells may come from the graft donor.

The chain is built from TRBV6-6 and TRBJ1-2, with D unresolved. There are 13 residues in the CDR3. V lost 2 bases and J 5 bases, leaving 9 bases between the germline ends. Germline V lookup: CDR1 MNHNY, CDR2 SVGAGI (reference sequence). The CDR3 loop is CASSYLQQYGYTF. The CDR3 DNA is TGTGCCAGCAGTTACCTTCAGCAATATGGCTACACCTTC.

This clonotype appeared many times. The rearrangement joins TRBV12-3 or TRBV12-4 to TRBJ2-3, with TRBD2 matching over 9 bases. V lost 5 bases, J lost 5 bases, and 5 bases stayed unmatched. The CDR3 has 14 amino acids. This CDR3 is CASSGGLAVDTQYF. The CDR3 nucleotides are TGTGCCAGCAGTGGGGGACTAGCTGTAGATACGCAGTATTTT.

The table lists this clonotype with a few counts. The chain has TRBV28 and TRBJ2-3; D not resolved. Germline CDR1 reads MDHEN; CDR2 reads SYDVKM. The germline V and J ends were trimmed by 5 bases and 6 bases, with 18 bases remaining between them. The CDR3 is 15 amino acids. The CDR3, as DNA: TGTGCCAGCAGTCCCGCTGGTCTTACCCGCGATACGCAGTATTTT. It translates to CASSPAGLTRDTQYF.

This clonotype was recorded a few times. The chain employs TRBV20-1 and TRBJ2-3; D gene ambiguous. Germline CDR1 and CDR2: DFQATT and SNEGSKA (reference sequence). CDR3 length: 15 amino acids. Deletions cut 0 bases from V and 6 bases from J, with 16 bases between. The CDR3 nucleotides read TGCAGTGCTAGAGATAAGACATCGGCCGTGGATACGCAGTATTTT. Amino acids: CSARDKTSAVDTQYF.

This clonotype was found a few times. The chain is built from TRBV15 and TRBJ2-3; perhaps TRBD2 as D (6 bases). Germline loops: CDR1 LNHNV, CDR2 YYDKDF (reference sequence). Trimming took off 0 bases at V and 0 bases at J, with 16 bases between the two ends. This CDR3 has 18 amino acids. CDR3: CATSRDPPAGDSTDTQYF. The CDR3 DNA reads as TGTGCCACCAGCAGAGATCCCCCAGCGGGTGATAGCACAGATACGCAGTATTTT.

J is TRBJ1-2 and V is TRBV6-1; tentatively, D is TRBD1 (6 bases). With 6 bases removed from V and 0 bases from J, the gap between germline ends came to 14 bases. Germline-derived CDR1 and CDR2 are MNHNS and SASEGT. The CDR3 extends over 15 amino acids. In DNA form, the CDR3 reads TGTGCCAGCAGCCTGACAGGACCCCCTAACTATGGCTACACCTTC. Its translation: CASSLTGPPNYGYTF.

The rearrangement joins TRBV15 to TRBJ2-5; 10 nucleotides match TRBD2. Trimming removed 1 base from V and 4 bases from J; junction bases left unmatched: 9. This CDR3 spans 17 amino acids. Germline CDR1 and CDR2: LNHNV and YYDKDF (reference sequence). The CDR3 sequence: CATSRGGSGGASETQYF. In nucleotides, the CDR3 is TGTGCCACCAGCAGAGGGGGGAGCGGGGGGGCGTCAGAGACCCAGTACTTC.

This clonotype showed up just a few times. The chain has TRBV4-1 and TRBJ2-2; D is unresolved. This CDR3 contains 15 residues. Germline V gene data show CDR1 as MGHRA and CDR2 as YSYEKL. Trimming took off 3 bases at V and 3 bases at J, with 11 bases between the two ends. CDR3 region: CASSQRVLDTGELFF. CDR3 sequence (DNA): TGCGCCAGCAGCCAGCGCGTTTTGGACACCGGGGAGCTGTTTTTT.

The rearrangement uses TRBV28 and TRBJ1-6, with D possibly matching TRBD1 (6 bases). Looked up from germline, CDR1 is MDHEN and CDR2 is SYDVKM. The ends were cut back, 4 bases at V and 7 bases at J, with 14 bases in the middle. The CDR3 contains 15 residues. Written as DNA, the CDR3 is TGTGCCAGCAGTTCTGCCACAGGGCCCAATTCACCCCTCCACTTT. It encodes CASSSATGPNSPLHF. Complete variable domain (other parts from reference TRBV28 and TRBJ1-6): DVKVTQSSRYLVKRTGEKVFLECVQDMDHENMFWYRQDPGLGLRLIYFSYDVKMKEKGDIPEGYSVSREKKERFSLILESASTNQTSMYLCASSSATGPNSPLHFGNGTRLTVT.

This clonotype appeared a single time. V gene TRBV29-1 combines with J gene TRBJ2-3; 10 positions agree with TRBD2. This CDR3 comprises 15 residues. Germline trimming cut 4 bases from V and 1 base from J; bases unmatched to any gene: 5. Germline CDR1 reads SQVTM; CDR2 reads ANQGSEA. For the CDR3, the DNA is TGCAGCGTTGTACGAGCGGGGGGGGGCACAGATACGCAGTATTTT. This encodes CSVVRAGGGTDTQYF.

The chain employs TRBV20-1 and TRBJ1-2; D uncertain. Germline V CDR1 and CDR2: DFQATT, SNEGSKA (reference sequence). The CDR3 is 12 residues long. V was cut by 5 bases and J by 3 bases, with 10 bases left in between. CDR3 sequence (DNA): TGCAGTGCTGGCCTTCTGGACTATGGCTACACCTTC. As protein: CSAGLLDYGYTF.

In this sample, this clonotype turned up a few times. The gene calls are TRBV6-5 and TRBJ2-1; 11 nucleotides match TRBD2. Germline CDR1 reads MNHEY; CDR2 reads SVGAGI. There are 15 residues in the CDR3. The trim removed 7 bases at V and 4 bases at J, leaving 6 bases unmatched. The CDR3: CASTLLAGVYNEQFF. The CDR3 coding sequence is TGTGCCAGCACCTTACTAGCGGGGGTTTACAATGAGCAGTTCTTC.

This clonotype has only a few counts. The chain is built from TRBV7-9 and TRBJ2-7, with D perhaps matching TRBD2 (6 bases). The CDR3 consists of 14 residues. CDR1 and CDR2 from the germline V gene are SEHNR and FQNEAQ (reference sequence). V was clipped by 5 bases and J by 6 bases, with 17 bases between them. CDR3 nucleotide sequence: TGTGCCAGCAGCCTTCAGACTAGTACGGGCGAGCAGTACTTC. The encoded protein is CASSLQTSTGEQYF.